This T cell receptor (beta chain) was identified in a study of T-cell reconstitution after alpha-beta-depleted transplantation in children. Per germline, CDR1 SGHRS and CDR2 YFSETQ. The CDR3 totals 14 residues. V was cut by 2 bases and J by 1 base, with 8 bases left in between. This clonotype was counted a few times. Unique molecular identifiers were incorporated during preparation of the TCRbeta library. One entry per CDR3 protein results from TCRdb running MiXCR on the PCR reads. The sample yields some 340,000 distinct CDR3 sequences, 9% to 12% seen once. This sequence originates from a human donor who donated a stem cell graft to a child with acute lymphoblastic leukemia. The specimen was PBMCs from the stem cell graft donor, collected from the stem cell graft. The gene calls are TRBV5-1 and TRBJ2-3, with D possibly matching TRBD2 (5 bases). The CDR3 reads CASSFGVGTDTQYF. The CDR3 bases are TGCGCCAGCAGCTTCGGGGTTGGCACAGATACGCAGTATTTT.